This TCR beta chain is from a study of monozygotic twins with inflammatory bowel disease. Findings and caveats of the study: IBD patients share fewer clonotypes with other people than healthy twins do, especially with disease activity.

Note on this clonotype: Its antigen is currently unknown.

TCRdb reprocessed the 5' RACE reads and keeps a single row for each CDR3 protein, giving no DNA. The sample features around 150,000 distinct CDR3 sequences, with under 3.5% in its top ten. Sequencing was performed on blood. The receptor comes from a human donor with ulcerative colitis or Crohn's disease, or a healthy co-twin of an affected twin (not recorded which).

This CDR3 is CASSAALGQGGGYTF. The genes are TRBV25-1 and TRBJ1-2; TCRdb picks TRBD1, but there is no DNA to check that call. Per germline, CDR1 MGHDK and CDR2 SYGVNS. The CDR3 runs to 15 residues.